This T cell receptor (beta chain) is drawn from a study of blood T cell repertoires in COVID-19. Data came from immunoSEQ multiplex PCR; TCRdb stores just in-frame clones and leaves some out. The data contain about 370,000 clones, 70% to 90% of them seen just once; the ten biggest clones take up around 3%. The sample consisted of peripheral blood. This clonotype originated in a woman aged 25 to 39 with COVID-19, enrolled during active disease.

CDR3 DNA: TGTGCCACCAGCAGAGTTTGGGGGGGAGACACCGGGGAGCTGTTTTTT. Its protein is CATSRVWGGDTGELFF. The J gene is TRBJ2-2, the V gene TRBV15; 7 nucleotides agree with TRBD2. The CDR3 has 16 amino acids. V dropped 1 base and J dropped 3; count of bases not matched to a gene: 5. Germline CDR1 LNHNV, CDR2 YYDKDF (reference sequence).